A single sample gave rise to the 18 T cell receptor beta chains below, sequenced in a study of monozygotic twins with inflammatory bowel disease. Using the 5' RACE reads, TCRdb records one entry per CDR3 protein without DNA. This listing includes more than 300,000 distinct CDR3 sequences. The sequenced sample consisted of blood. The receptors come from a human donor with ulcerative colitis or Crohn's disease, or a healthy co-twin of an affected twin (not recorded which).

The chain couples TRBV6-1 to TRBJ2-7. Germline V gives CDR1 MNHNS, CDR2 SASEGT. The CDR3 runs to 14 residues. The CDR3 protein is CASSLYRISYEQYF.

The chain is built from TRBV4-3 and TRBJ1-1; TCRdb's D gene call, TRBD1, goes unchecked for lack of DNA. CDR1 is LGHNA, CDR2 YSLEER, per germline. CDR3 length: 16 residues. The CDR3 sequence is CASSQGSLDLNTEAFF.

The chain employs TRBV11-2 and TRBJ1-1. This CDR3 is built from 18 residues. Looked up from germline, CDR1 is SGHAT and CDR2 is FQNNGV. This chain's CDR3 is CASSLDRFGFGLPTEAFF.

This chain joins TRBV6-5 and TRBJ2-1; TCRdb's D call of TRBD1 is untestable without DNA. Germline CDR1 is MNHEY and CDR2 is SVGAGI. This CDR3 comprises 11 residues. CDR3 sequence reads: CASSTGDEQFF.

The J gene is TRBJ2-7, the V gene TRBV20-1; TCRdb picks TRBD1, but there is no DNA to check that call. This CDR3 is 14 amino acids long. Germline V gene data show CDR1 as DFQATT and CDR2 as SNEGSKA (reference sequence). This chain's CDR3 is CSATGTGSYYEQYF.

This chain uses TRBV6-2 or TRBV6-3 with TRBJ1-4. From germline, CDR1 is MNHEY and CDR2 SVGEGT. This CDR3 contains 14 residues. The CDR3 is CASNKNPLLEKLFF.

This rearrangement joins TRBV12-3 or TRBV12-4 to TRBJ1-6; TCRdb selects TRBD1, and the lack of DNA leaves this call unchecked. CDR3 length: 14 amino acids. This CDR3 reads CASSPPGGRGPLHF.

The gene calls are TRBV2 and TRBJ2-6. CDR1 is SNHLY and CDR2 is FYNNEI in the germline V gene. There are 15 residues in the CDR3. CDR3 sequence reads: CASSLDGSGANVLTF.

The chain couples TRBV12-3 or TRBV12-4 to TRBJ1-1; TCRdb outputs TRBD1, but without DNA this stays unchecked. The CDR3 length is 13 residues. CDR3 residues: CASSFTPGEVAFF.

CDR3 sequence: CASSTGGQGRFGYTF. V gene TRBV5-1 combines with J gene TRBJ1-2; TCRdb returns TRBD1, unconfirmable since there is no DNA. CDR1 is SGHRS and CDR2 is YFSETQ in the germline V gene. The CDR3 totals 15 residues.

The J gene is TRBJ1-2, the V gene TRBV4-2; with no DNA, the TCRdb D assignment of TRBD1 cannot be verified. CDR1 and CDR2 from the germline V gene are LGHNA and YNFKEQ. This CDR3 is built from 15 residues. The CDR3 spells CASSPNMGQFYGYTF.

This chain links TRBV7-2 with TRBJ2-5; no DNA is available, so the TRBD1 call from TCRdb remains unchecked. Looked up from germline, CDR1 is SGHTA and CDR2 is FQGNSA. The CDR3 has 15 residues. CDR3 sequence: CASSLTVTGRETQYF.

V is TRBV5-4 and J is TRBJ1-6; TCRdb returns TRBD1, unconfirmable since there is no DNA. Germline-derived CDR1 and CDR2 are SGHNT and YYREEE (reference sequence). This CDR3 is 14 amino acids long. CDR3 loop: CALSVGQVNSPLHF.

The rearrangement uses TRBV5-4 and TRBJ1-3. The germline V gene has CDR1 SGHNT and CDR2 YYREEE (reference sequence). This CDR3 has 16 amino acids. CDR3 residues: CASSYQPINSGNTIYF.

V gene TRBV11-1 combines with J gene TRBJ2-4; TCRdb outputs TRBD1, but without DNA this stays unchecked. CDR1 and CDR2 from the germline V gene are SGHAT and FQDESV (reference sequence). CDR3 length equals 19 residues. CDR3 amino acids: CASSLPLSGARTSKNIQYF. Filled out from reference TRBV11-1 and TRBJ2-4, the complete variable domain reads EAEVAQSPRYKITEKSQAVAFWCDPISGHATLYWYRQILGQGPELLVQFQDESVVDDSQLPKDRFSAERLKGVDSTLKIQPAELGDSAMYLCASSLPLSGARTSKNIQYFGAGTRLSVL.

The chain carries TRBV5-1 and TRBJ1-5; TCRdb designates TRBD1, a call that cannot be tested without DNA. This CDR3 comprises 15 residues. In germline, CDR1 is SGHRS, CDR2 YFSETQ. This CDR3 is CASSPDGVPNQPQHF.

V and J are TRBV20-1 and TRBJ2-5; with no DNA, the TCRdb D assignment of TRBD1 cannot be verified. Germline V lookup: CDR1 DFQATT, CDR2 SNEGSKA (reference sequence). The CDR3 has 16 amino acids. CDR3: CSARDLQGEHQETQYF.

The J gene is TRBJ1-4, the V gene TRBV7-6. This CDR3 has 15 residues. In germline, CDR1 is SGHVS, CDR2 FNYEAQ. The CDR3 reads CASSLVGELGEKLFF.